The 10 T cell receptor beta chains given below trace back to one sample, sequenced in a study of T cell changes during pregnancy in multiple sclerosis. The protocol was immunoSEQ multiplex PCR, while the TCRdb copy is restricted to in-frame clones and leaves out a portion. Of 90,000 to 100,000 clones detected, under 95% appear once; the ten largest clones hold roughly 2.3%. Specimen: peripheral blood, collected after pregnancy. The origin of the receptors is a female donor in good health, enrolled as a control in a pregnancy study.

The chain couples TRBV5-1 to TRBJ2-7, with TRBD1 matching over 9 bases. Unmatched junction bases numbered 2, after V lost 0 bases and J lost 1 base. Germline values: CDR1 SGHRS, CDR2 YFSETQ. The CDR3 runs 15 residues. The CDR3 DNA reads TGCGCCAGCAGCTTGGGGGGGACAGGGTCCTACGAGCAGTACTTC. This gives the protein CASSLGGTGSYEQYF.

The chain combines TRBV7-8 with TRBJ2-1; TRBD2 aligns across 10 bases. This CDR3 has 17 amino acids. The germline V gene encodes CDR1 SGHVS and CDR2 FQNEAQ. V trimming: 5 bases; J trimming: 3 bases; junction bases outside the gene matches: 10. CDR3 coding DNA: TGTGCCAGCAGCCCTGGGGGGGGACTAGCGCGCTACAATGAGCAGTTCTTC. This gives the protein CASSPGGGLARYNEQFF.

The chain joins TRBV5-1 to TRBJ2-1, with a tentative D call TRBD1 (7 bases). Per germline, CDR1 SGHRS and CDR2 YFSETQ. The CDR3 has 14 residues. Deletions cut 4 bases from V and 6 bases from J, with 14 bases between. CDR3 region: CASSLRQGGNEQFF. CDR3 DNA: TGCGCCAGCAGCCTTAGACAGGGAGGCAATGAGCAGTTCTTC. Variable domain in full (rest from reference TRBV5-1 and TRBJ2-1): KAGVTQTPRYLIKTRGQQVTLSCSPISGHRSVSWYQQTPGQGLQFLFEYFSETQRNKGNFPGRFSGRQFSNSRSEMNVSTLELGDSALYLCASSLRQGGNEQFFGPGTRLTVL.

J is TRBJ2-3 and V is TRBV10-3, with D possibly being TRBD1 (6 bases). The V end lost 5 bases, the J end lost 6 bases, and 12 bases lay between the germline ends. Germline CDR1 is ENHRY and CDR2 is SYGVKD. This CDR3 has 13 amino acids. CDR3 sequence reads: CAISYRESDTQYF. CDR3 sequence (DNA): TGTGCCATCAGTTACAGGGAGAGCGATACGCAGTATTTT.

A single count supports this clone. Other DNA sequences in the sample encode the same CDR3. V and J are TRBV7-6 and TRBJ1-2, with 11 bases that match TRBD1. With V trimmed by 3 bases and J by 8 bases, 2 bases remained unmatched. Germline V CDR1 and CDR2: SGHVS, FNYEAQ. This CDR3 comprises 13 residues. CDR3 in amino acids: CASSLGQGGGYTF. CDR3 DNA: TGTGCCAGCAGCTTGGGACAGGGGGGGGGCTACACCTTC.

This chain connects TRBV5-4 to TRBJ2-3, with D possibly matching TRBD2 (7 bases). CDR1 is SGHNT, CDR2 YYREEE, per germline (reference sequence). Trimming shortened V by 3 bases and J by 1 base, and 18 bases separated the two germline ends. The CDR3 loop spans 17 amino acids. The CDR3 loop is CASSSQGGGWGTDTQYF. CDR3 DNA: TGTGCCAGCAGCTCCCAAGGGGGGGGTTGGGGCACAGATACGCAGTATTTT.

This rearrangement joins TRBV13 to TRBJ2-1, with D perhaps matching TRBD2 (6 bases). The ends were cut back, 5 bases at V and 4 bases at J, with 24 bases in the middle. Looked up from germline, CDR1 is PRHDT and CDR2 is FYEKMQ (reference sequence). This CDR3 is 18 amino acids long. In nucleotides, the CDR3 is TGTGCCAGCAGCCCCCTAGGTGGTGGGGGGACGCAGTACAATGAGCAGTTCTTC. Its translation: CASSPLGGGGTQYNEQFF.

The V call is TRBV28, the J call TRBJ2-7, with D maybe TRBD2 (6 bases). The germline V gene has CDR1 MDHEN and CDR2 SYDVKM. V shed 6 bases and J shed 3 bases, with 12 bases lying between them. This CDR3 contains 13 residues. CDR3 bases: TGTGCCAGCAGCTCCGGGACTCACTACGAGCAGTACTTC. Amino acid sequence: CASSSGTHYEQYF.

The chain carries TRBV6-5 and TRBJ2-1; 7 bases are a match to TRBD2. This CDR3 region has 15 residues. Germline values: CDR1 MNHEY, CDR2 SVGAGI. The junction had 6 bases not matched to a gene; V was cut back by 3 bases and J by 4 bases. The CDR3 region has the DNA TGTGCCAGCAGTTATAGGCCTAGCGGATACAATGAGCAGTTCTTC. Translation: CASSYRPSGYNEQFF.

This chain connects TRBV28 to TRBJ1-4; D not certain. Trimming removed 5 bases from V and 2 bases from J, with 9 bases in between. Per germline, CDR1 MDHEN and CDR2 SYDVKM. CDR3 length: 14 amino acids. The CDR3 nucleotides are TGTGCCAGCAGTCTCCCCTTGACTAATGAAAAACTGTTTTTT. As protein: CASSLPLTNEKLFF. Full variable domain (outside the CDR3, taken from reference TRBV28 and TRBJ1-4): DVKVTQSSRYLVKRTGEKVFLECVQDMDHENMFWYRQDPGLGLRLIYFSYDVKMKEKGDIPEGYSVSREKKERFSLILESASTNQTSMYLCASSLPLTNEKLFFGSGTQLSVL.